The entry below gives a single T cell receptor beta chain sequence along with its context. This entry comes from a study of T cells after yellow fever vaccination. TCRdb re-called the 5' RACE reads through MiXCR, storing one row per CDR3 protein. This table has around 100,000 distinct CDR3 sequences, 8% to 9.5% appearing once. CDR1 and CDR2 from the germline V gene are LGHNA and YSLEER. CDR3 length equals 13 residues. V lost 1 base and J lost 7, with 8 bases in between. J is TRBJ2-1 and V is TRBV4-3; TRBD1 is a possible D gene (6 bases). The receptor's source is a man between 25 and 39 years old who received the YFV17D yellow fever vaccine. This sample comprised CD8+ T cells sorted from PBMCs, obtained 45 days after the yellow fever booster vaccination. The CDR3 region has the DNA TGCGCCAGCAGCCAAGGGACAGCTAATGAGCAGTTCTTC. Its protein product is CASSQGTANEQFF.